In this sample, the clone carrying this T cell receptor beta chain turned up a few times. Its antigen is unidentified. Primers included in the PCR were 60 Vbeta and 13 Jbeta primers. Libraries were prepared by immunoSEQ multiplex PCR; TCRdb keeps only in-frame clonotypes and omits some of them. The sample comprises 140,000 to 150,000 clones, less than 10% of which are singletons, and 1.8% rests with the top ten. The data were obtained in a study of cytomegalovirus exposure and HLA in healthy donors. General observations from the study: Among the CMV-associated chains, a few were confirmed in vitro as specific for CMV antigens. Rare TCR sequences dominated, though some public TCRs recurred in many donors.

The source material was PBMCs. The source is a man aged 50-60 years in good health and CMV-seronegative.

For the CDR3, the DNA is TGTGCCAGCAGCCGAGGCCCCGAGTTGAACACTGAAGCTTTCTTT. Protein product: CASSRGPELNTEAFF. The chain is built from TRBV7-8 and TRBJ1-1; D remains unclear. Germline V gene sequence: CDR1 SGHVS, CDR2 FQNEAQ. The CDR3 has 15 amino acids. V was clipped by 5 bases and J by 0 bases, with 13 bases between them.